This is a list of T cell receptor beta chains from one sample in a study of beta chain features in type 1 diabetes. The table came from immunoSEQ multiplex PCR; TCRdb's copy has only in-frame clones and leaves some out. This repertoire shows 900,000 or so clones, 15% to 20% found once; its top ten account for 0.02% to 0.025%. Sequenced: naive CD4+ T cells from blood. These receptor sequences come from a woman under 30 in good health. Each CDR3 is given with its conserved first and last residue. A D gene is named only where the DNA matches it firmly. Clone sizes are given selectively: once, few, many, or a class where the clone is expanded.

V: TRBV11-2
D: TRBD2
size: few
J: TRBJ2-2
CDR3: CATIRGGLAGDTGELFF
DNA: TGTGCCACCATTAGGGGTGGACTAGCGGGAGACACCGGGGAGCTGTTTTTT

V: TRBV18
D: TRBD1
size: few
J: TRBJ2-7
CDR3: CASSFRDRGEEQYF
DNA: TGTGCCAGCTCATTCCGGGACAGGGGAGAAGAGCAGTACTTC

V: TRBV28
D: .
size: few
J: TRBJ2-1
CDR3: CASRLSSYNEQFF
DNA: TGTGCCAGCCGCCTAAGCTCCTACAATGAGCAGTTCTTC

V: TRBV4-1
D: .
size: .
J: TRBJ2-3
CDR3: CASSPAVGRDTQYF
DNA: TGCGCCAGCAGCCCAGCGGTGGGTAGGGATACGCAGTATTTT

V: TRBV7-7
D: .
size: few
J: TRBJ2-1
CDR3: CASSLGLAIYNEQFF
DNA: TGTGCTAGCAGCTTAGGTCTCGCTATCTACAATGAGCAGTTCTTC

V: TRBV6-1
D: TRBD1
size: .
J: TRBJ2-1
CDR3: CASSGTGTGVNEQFF
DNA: TGTGCCAGCAGCGGTACCGGGACAGGGGTGAATGAGCAGTTCTTC

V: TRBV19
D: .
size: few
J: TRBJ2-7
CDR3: CASRSRQSSYEQYF
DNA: TGTGCCAGTAGATCCCGGCAGAGTAGTTACGAGCAGTACTTC

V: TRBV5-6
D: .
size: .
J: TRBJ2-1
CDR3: CASSRGSGTYNEQFF
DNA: TGTGCCAGCAGCAGAGGTAGTGGTACCTACAATGAGCAGTTCTTC

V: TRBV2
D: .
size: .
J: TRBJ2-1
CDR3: CASGTYNEQFF
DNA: TGTGCCAGTGGGACCTACAATGAGCAGTTCTTC

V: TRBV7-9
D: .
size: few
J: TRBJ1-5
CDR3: CASSLAQNNQPQHF
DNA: TGTGCCAGCAGCTTAGCACAAAACAATCAGCCCCAGCATTTT

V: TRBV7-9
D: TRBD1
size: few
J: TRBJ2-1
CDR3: CASSLGLSTGQGQFF
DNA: TGTGCCAGCAGCTTAGGCCTTTCAACAGGACAGGGGCAGTTCTTC

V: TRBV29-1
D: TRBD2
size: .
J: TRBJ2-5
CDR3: CSVEGTVTGLAGINETQYF
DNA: TGCAGCGTTGAGGGGACAGTTACCGGACTAGCGGGAATTAATGAGACCCAGTACTTC

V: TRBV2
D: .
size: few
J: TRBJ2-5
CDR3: CASTSDRGQETQYF
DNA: TGTGCCAGCACTTCCGACAGAGGTCAAGAGACCCAGTACTTC

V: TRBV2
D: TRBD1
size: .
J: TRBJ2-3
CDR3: CASSRSGTGTGTQYF
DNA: TGTGCCAGCAGCCGCTCCGGGACAGGCACCGGTACGCAGTATTTT

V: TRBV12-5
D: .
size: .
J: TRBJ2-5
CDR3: CASGPLGWVPETQYF
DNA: TGTGCTAGTGGTCCCCTGGGGTGGGTGCCCGAGACCCAGTACTTC

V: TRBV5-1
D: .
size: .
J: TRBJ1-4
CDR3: CASSEAHPTNEKLFF
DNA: TGCGCCAGCAGCGAAGCACACCCAACTAATGAAAAACTGTTTTTT

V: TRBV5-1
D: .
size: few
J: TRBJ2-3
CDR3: CASSLRRDTDTQYF
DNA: TGCGCCAGCAGCTTGAGGCGGGACACAGATACGCAGTATTTT

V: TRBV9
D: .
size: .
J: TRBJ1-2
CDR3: CASRKTDTDGYTF
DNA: TGTGCCAGCAGGAAAACAGACACAGATGGCTACACCTTC

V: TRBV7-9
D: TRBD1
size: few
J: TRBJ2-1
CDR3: CASSYRGNRGEQFF
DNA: TGTGCCAGCAGCTACAGGGGGAATCGGGGTGAGCAGTTCTTC

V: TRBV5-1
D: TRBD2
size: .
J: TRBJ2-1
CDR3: CASSFGPGGSNEQFF
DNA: TGCGCCAGCAGCTTCGGCCCGGGAGGGAGCAATGAGCAGTTCTTC

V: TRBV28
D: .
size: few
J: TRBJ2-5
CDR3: CASSLTGRETQYF
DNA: TGTGCCAGCAGTTTAACGGGCAGAGAGACCCAGTACTTC

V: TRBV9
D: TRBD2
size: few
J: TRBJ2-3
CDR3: CASSFTPGTSGRTTDTQYF
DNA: TGTGCCAGCAGCTTCACTCCCGGGACTAGCGGGAGGACCACAGATACGCAGTATTTT

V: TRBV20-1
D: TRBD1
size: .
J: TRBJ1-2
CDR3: CSARTGPGYTF
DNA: TGCAGTGCTAGGACAGGGCCTGGCTACACCTTC

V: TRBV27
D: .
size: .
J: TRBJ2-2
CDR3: CASSEVSANTGELFF
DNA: TGTGCCAGCAGCGAGGTTTCCGCGAACACCGGGGAGCTGTTTTTT

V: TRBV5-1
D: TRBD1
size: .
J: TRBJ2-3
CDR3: CASSPGQGTDTQYF
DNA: TGCGCCAGCAGTCCGGGACAGGGCACAGATACGCAGTATTTT

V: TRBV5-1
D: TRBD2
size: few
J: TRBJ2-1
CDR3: CASSLTSGRDNEQFF
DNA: TGCGCCAGCAGCTTAACTAGCGGGAGGGACAATGAGCAGTTCTTC

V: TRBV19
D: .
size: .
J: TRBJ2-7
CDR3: CASSGIPNYEQYF
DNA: TGTGCCAGTTCCGGGATACCCAACTACGAGCAGTACTTC

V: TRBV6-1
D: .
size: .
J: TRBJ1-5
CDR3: CASRGVSNQPQHF
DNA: TGTGCCAGCAGGGGGGTTAGCAATCAGCCCCAGCATTTT

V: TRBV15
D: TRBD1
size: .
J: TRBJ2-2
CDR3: CATSKQGADTGELFF
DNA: TGTGCCACCAGCAAGCAGGGGGCGGACACCGGGGAGCTGTTTTTT

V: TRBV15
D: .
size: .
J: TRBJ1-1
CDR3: CATGALDRKTEAFF
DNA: TGTGCCACCGGGGCCCTGGACAGAAAAACTGAAGCTTTCTTT

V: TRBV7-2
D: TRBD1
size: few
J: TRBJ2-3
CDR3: CASSFEGAIDTQYF
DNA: TGTGCCAGCAGCTTTGAGGGGGCGATAGATACGCAGTATTTT

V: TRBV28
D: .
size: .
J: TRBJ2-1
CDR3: CASSLVGGLTNEQFF
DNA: TGTGCCAGCAGTTTAGTGGGCGGCCTGACGAATGAGCAGTTCTTC

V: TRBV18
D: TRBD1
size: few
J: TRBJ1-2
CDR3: CASSPATGEYYGYTF
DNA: TGTGCCAGCTCACCAGCTACAGGGGAGTACTATGGCTACACCTTC

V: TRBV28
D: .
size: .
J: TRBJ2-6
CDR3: CASSFGGSGANVLTF
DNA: TGTGCCAGCAGTTTTGGGGGCTCTGGGGCCAACGTCCTGACTTTC

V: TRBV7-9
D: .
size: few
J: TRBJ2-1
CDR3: CASSGNVRGDNEQFF
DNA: TGTGCCAGCAGCGGGAACGTCAGGGGAGACAATGAGCAGTTCTTC

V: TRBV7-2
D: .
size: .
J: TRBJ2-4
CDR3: CASSLALGGNIQYF
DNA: TGTGCCAGCAGCTTAGCGCTGGGGGGTAACATTCAGTACTTC

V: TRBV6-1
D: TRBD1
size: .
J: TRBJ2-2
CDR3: CASSEGQGVTGELFF
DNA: TGTGCCAGCAGTGAAGGACAGGGAGTAACCGGGGAGCTGTTTTTT

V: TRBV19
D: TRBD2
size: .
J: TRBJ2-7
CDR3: CASSPGLAGTYEQYF
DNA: TGTGCCAGTAGTCCCGGACTAGCGGGAACCTACGAGCAGTACTTC

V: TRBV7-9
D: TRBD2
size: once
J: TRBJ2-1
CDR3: CASSKPSGRGNNEQFF
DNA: TGTGCCAGCAGCAAACCCAGCGGGAGGGGTAACAATGAGCAGTTCTTC

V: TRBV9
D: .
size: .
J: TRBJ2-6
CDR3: CASSVDGRVYRVPGANVLTF
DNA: TGTGCCAGCAGCGTAGACGGCCGAGTATATCGGGTCCCTGGGGCCAACGTCCTGACTTTC

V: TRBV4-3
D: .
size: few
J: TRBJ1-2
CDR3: CASSQDSVNPYGYTF
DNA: TGCGCCAGCAGCCAAGATTCAGTCAATCCCTATGGCTACACCTTC

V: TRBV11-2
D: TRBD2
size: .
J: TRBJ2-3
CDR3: CASSPRVLAGTDTQYF
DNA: TGTGCCAGCAGCCCTCGGGTACTAGCGGGCACAGATACGCAGTATTTT

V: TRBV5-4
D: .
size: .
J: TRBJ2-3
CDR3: CASSLGAGDTQYF
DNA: TGTGCCAGCAGCTTAGGAGCGGGAGATACGCAGTATTTT

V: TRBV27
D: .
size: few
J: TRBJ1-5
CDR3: CASSWVFNQPQHF
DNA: TGTGCCAGCAGTTGGGTTTTCAATCAGCCCCAGCATTTT

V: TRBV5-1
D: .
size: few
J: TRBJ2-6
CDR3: CASSLSPISGANVLTF
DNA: TGCGCCAGCAGCTTGTCCCCAATCTCTGGGGCCAACGTCCTGACTTTC

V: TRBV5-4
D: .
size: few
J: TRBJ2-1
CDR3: CASSLEDRSYNEQFF
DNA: TGTGCCAGCAGCTTGGAAGACAGATCCTACAATGAGCAGTTCTTC

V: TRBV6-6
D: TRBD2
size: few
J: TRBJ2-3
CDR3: CASNGLGTDTQYF
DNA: TGTGCCAGCAACGGACTAGGGACAGATACGCAGTATTTT

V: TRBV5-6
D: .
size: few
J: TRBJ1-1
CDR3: CASSLAPGLNTEAFF
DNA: TGTGCCAGCAGCTTGGCACCAGGATTGAACACTGAAGCTTTCTTT

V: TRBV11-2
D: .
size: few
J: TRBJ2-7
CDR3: CASSLRSAGSYEQYF
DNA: TGTGCCAGCAGCTTAAGAAGTGCAGGGTCCTACGAGCAGTACTTC

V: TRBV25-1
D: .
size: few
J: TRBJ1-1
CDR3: CASSGQTTEAFF
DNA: TGTGCCAGCAGTGGACAGACTACTGAAGCTTTCTTT

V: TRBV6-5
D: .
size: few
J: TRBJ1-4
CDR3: CASSSEHRAGEKLFF
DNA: TGTGCCAGCAGTTCCGAACACAGGGCCGGAGAAAAACTGTTTTTT

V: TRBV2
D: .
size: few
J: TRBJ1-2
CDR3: CASSEAGRGYTF
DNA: TGTGCCAGCAGTGAAGCCGGAAGGGGCTACACCTTC

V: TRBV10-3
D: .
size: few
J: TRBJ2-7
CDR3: CATSGTAYEQYF
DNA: TGTGCCACCTCCGGGACCGCCTACGAGCAGTACTTC

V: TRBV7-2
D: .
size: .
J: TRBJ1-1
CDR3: CASSSTPNTEAFF
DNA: TGTGCCAGCAGCTCAACACCGAACACTGAAGCTTTCTTT

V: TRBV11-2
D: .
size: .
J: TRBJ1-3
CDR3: CASSLGANRQTDTIYF
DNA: TGTGCCAGCAGCTTAGGAGCAAACAGGCAAACGGACACCATATATTTT

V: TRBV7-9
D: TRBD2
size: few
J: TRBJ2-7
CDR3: CASSLQSGSYEQYF
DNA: TGTGCCAGCAGCTTACAAAGCGGGAGTTACGAGCAGTACTTC

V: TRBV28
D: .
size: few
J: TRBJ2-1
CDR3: CASKIGVSGSYNEQFF
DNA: TGTGCCAGTAAGATAGGCGTTAGCGGTTCGTACAATGAGCAGTTCTTC

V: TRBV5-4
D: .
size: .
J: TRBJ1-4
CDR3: CASSPRGVGEKLFF
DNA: TGTGCCAGCAGCCCCCGTGGGGTTGGAGAAAAACTGTTTTTT

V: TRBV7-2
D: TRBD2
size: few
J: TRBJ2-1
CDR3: CASSLRPAGGKLVEQFF
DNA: TGTGCCAGCAGCTTACGCCCAGCGGGAGGGAAGTTGGTTGAGCAGTTCTTC

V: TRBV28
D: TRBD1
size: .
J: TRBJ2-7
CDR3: CASRTSGTDSYEQYF
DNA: TGTGCCAGCAGAACCTCCGGGACAGATTCCTACGAGCAGTACTTC